The clone carrying this TCR beta chain was found many times. What it binds is unknown. The sample originates from a study of T cell repertoires in cytomegalovirus infection. Across the study: Both recently identified HLA-C-restricted and well-studied HLA-B-restricted CMV epitopes were used in the study. In public TCR beta signatures, there were indications of both CMV infection and matching HLA type. Overall study findings and caveats: Ex vivo, HLA-C-restricted CMV-specific TCR beta clonotypes prevailed over the rest of the response. Cumulative frequency (of public TCR beta family members) identified carriers of CMV plus the relevant HLA.

TCRdb reanalysed the reads using MiXCR and keeps one entry per CDR3 protein. The top ten clones hold 18% of a sample with hundreds of thousands of distinct CDR3 sequences, around 31% of them seen once. Germline V lookup: CDR1 SGHTA, CDR2 FQGNSA. CDR3 length: 16 amino acids. The V and J ends lost 1 base and 2 bases, in that order; junction bases with no gene match: 1. The chain links TRBV7-2 to TRBJ2-1; TRBD2 matches 11 bases. This sample comprised cultured PBMCs, obtained from culture after CMV antigen stimulation. This TCR came from a human donor in good health (CMV status not recorded). Some clones in this sample may be carry-over from other donors' samples. The CDR3 region is CASSLGGLAAYNEQFF. The CDR3 region has the DNA TGTGCCAGCAGCTTAGGGGGACTAGCGGCCTACAATGAGCAGTTCTTC. The full variable domain, rest sourced from reference TRBV7-2 and TRBJ2-1, is GAGVSQSPSNKVTEKGKDVELRCDPISGHTALYWYRQSLGQGLEFLIYFQGNSAPDKSGLPSDRFSAERTGGSVSTLTIQRTQQEDSAVYLCASSLGGLAAYNEQFFGPGTRLTVL.